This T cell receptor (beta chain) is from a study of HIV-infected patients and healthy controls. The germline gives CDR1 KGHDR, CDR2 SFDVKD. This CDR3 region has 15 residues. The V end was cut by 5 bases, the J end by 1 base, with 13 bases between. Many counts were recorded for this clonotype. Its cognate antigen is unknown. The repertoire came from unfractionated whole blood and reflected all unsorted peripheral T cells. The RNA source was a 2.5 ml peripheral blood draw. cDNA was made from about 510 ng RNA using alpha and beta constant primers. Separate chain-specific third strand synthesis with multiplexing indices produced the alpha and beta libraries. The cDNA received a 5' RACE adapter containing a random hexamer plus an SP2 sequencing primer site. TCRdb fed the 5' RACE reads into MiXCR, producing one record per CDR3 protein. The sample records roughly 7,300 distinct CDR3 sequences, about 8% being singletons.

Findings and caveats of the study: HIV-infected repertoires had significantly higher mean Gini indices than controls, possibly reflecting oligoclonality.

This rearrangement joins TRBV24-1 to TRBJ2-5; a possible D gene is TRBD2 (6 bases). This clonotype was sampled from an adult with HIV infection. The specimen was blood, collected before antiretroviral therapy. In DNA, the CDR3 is TGTGCCACCAGTGCTTCCCGGGACTTCCAAGAGACCCAGTACTTC. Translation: CATSASRDFQETQYF.